The T cell receptor (beta chain) described here comes from a study of blood T cell repertoires in COVID-19. Looking at the study overall: From the United States, Italy and Spain came samples of acute and convalescent COVID-19. T cells, B-cell-depleted T cells, or PBMCs provided the cDNA or gDNA that served as material.

CDR1 and CDR2 from the germline V gene are SGHNT and YYREEE (reference sequence). V was clipped by 4 bases and J by 3 bases; unmatched bases: 12. The CDR3 covers 17 residues. Original data processing: Estimation of nucleated cell counts was performed using reference gene primer amplification. Data came from immunoSEQ multiplex PCR; TCRdb stores just in-frame clones and leaves some out. For V, J and clone size, that table is used; D and trimming come from the DNA. The sample carries about 150,000 clones, 91% recorded once. The V call is TRBV5-4, the J call TRBJ2-2, with 7 bases lining up with TRBD2. Sequencing was carried out using peripheral blood. The receptor was isolated from a man aged 50 to 60 with acute or convalescent COVID-19. In nucleotides, the CDR3 is TGTGCCAGCAGCCTAGATCCGGGACTACCCCACACCGGGGAGCTGTTTTTT. Protein product: CASSLDPGLPHTGELFF.